This entry features one T cell receptor beta chain sequence. No antigen is known for it. The data are from a study of T cells in Graves' hyperthyroidism and ophthalmopathy. Overall study results and limits: Most expanded thyroid clonotypes above 0.001 recurred in blood.

Germline lookup yields CDR1 MNHEY and CDR2 SMNVEV (reference sequence). The CDR3 sequence is 14 residues long. V lost 3 bases, J lost 0 bases, and 8 bases lay in between. Template material for amplifying TCR beta CDR3 regions consisted of RNA transcripts. HTBI primers were used for first-round RT-PCR of the TCR CDR3. MiXCR was run by TCRdb on the multiplex PCR reads, yielding one entry per CDR3 protein. The sample lists hundreds of thousands of distinct CDR3 sequences; about 19% were seen once. Diagnoses rested on clinical symptoms, serum thyroxine and TRAb, thyroid ultrasound and orbital computed tomography. The PBMCs had their origin in 10 ml of fresh peripheral blood.

The sequence derives from a woman aged 50 to 60 with Graves' hyperthyroidism that later progressed to Graves' ophthalmopathy. The chain has TRBV27 and TRBJ1-2, with unresolved D. The sample comprised blood. The CDR3 reads CASSFASANYGYTF. DNA for the CDR3: TGTGCCAGCAGTTTCGCCAGCGCTAACTATGGCTACACCTTC.